A single sample gave rise to the 3 T cell receptor beta chains below, sequenced in a study of tumor-infiltrating lymphocytes in oesophageal squamous cell carcinoma. TCRdb reanalysed the PCR reads using MiXCR and keeps one entry per CDR3 protein. The data contain roughly 21,000 distinct CDR3 sequences, 35% to 45% of them singletons. Sequences were obtained from esophageal tumor tissue. These receptors were taken from a male donor with esophageal squamous cell carcinoma.

In its sample, this clonotype was seen many times. This chain uses TRBV6-6 with TRBJ2-7; D is perhaps TRBD2 (5 bases). The CDR3 runs to 15 residues. Per the germline V gene, CDR1 is MNHNY and CDR2 is SVGAGI (reference sequence). Trimming cost V 0 bases and J 0 bases, with 9 bases left between them. CDR3 sequence: CASSYSREPSYEQYF. The CDR3 region has the DNA TGTGCCAGCAGTTACTCGAGGGAACCCTCCTACGAGCAGTACTTC.

This clonotype has at least ten counts. V and J are TRBV6-2 or TRBV6-3 and TRBJ2-7; possible D gene TRBD2, 5 bases. The germline gives CDR1 MNHEY, CDR2 SVGEGT. The CDR3 is 13 residues long. V was pared by 10 bases and J by 0 bases, with 13 bases between. The CDR3 here is CAIAAGSSYEQYF. CDR3 bases: TGTGCCATCGCCGCTGGGAGCTCCTACGAGCAGTACTTC.

This clonotype was seen a handful of times. This chain links TRBV7-8 with TRBJ2-3; D is undetermined. Germline V gene sequence: CDR1 SGHVS, CDR2 FQNEAQ. The V end was cut by 3 bases, the J end by 4 bases, with 14 bases between. The CDR3 has 15 amino acids. As DNA, the CDR3 is TGTGCCAGCAGCTTTTACGGAAGGGTTCCAGATACGCAGTATTTT. This translates into CASSFYGRVPDTQYF.